The 24 T cell receptor beta chains presented below share a single source sample, sequenced in a study of blood T cell repertoires in COVID-19. Profiling relied on immunoSEQ multiplex PCR, and the TCRdb table lists in-frame clones only, not all of them. The sample holds approximately 270,000 clones, 80% to 90% seen once. Sequencing used peripheral blood. The receptors here all came from a man older than 75 with acute or convalescent COVID-19.

V usage is TRBV7-8 and J usage is TRBJ2-2; D is undetermined. Deletions cut 5 bases from V and 5 bases from J, with 9 bases between. The CDR3 extends over 13 amino acids. Germline V gene sequence: CDR1 SGHVS, CDR2 FQNEAQ. The CDR3, as DNA: TGTGCCAGCAGCCGTGCCAGGACCGGGGAGCTGTTTTTT. Protein: CASSRARTGELFF.

This chain links TRBV11-2 with TRBJ1-1, with 7 bases fitting TRBD1. V shed 4 bases, J shed 0 bases, and the junction held 17 bases outside the gene matches. The CDR3 runs to 19 residues. Germline V lookup: CDR1 SGHAT, CDR2 FQNNGV. The CDR3: CASSSQDGRDRIMNTEAFF. The CDR3 region has the DNA TGTGCCAGCAGCTCCCAGGACGGGCGGGACAGAATCATGAACACTGAAGCTTTCTTT.

The rearrangement links TRBV5-1 to TRBJ1-2; 8 bases are shared with TRBD1. V was clipped by 0 bases and J by 4 bases; unmatched bases: 8. This CDR3 has 16 amino acids. Germline lookup yields CDR1 SGHRS and CDR2 YFSETQ. For the CDR3, the DNA is TGCGCCAGCAGCTTGGGGGGACAGGCAGGAAGCTATGGCTACACCTTC. Translated, it gives CASSLGGQAGSYGYTF.

CDR3 sequence (DNA): TGTGCCAGCTCACTTACAGGGGAAATGTTCTTC. Amino acids: CASSLTGEMFF. This rearrangement joins TRBV18 to TRBJ2-1; 7 bases agree with TRBD1. With V trimmed by 4 bases and J by 15 bases, 6 bases remained unmatched. The CDR3 is made up of 11 amino acids. CDR1 is KGHSH and CDR2 is LQKENI in the germline V gene.

This chain joins TRBV19 and TRBJ1-5; tentative D call: TRBD1 (6 bases). Trimming removed 3 bases at V and 6 bases at J, with 15 bases between. Germline V CDR1 and CDR2: LNHDA, SQIVND (reference sequence). There are 15 residues in the CDR3. CDR3 protein: CASSIRYRASQPQHF. CDR3 in DNA: TGTGCCAGTAGTATCCGTTACAGGGCTAGTCAGCCCCAGCATTTT.

This sequence joins TRBV7-9 and TRBJ1-3; 9 bases line up with TRBD1. Germline-derived CDR1 and CDR2 are SEHNR and FQNEAQ (reference sequence). V shed 5 bases and J 0 bases; nucleotides not matched to a gene: 8. This CDR3 contains 17 residues. The CDR3 here is CASSPDRGRSSGNTIYF. DNA for the CDR3: TGTGCCAGCAGCCCGGACAGGGGACGGAGCTCTGGAAACACCATATATTTT.

The V gene is TRBV7-3, the J gene TRBJ2-5; D perhaps matches TRBD1 (6 bases). Germline V gene sequence: CDR1 SGHTA, CDR2 FQGTGA. There are 15 residues in the CDR3. Trimming took 5 bases from V and 5 from J, leaving 18 bases between them. CDR3 region: CASSTLGARGETQYF. CDR3 nucleotide sequence: TGTGCCAGCAGCACGTTGGGGGCGCGTGGGGAGACCCAGTACTTC.

This clone was observed a single time. This chain uses TRBV5-5 with TRBJ2-5; tentative D call: TRBD2 (5 bases). CDR1 and CDR2 (germline): SGHKS, YYEKEE (reference sequence). This CDR3 is built from 13 residues. V shed 5 bases and J shed 1 base, with 9 bases lying between them. The CDR3 nucleotides are TGTGCCAGCAGTTGGGGAGCCCAAGAGACCCAGTACTTC. It specifies CASSWGAQETQYF.

The genes are TRBV5-6 and TRBJ1-3, with TRBD1 matching over 8 bases. The V gene end was trimmed by 3 bases and the J gene end by 3 bases; junction bases not matched to a gene: 11. Germline assignment: CDR1 SGHDT and CDR2 YYEEEE. The CDR3 contains 17 residues. The CDR3 is CASSWGRTGSGGNTIYF. DNA for the CDR3: TGTGCCAGCAGCTGGGGAAGGACAGGGTCGGGTGGAAACACCATATATTTT.

The chain combines TRBV6-5 with TRBJ1-5, with D perhaps TRBD1 (6 bases). The germline V gene has CDR1 MNHEY and CDR2 SVGAGI. V was shortened by 4 bases and J by 7 bases, with 14 bases between the two germline ends. The CDR3 extends over 14 amino acids. The CDR3 loop is CASSFQQGRQPQHF. The CDR3 nucleotides are TGTGCCAGCAGTTTCCAACAGGGTAGACAGCCCCAGCATTTT.

This chain uses TRBV7-9 with TRBJ2-3; 8 nucleotides line up with TRBD1. The trim removed 5 bases at V and 4 bases at J, leaving 8 bases unmatched. The CDR3 sequence is 15 residues long. Looked up from germline, CDR1 is SEHNR and CDR2 is FQNEAQ (reference sequence). The CDR3 reads CASSTGDRPSDTQYF. CDR3 nucleotides: TGTGCCAGCAGCACCGGGGACAGGCCCTCAGATACGCAGTATTTT.

This chain connects TRBV6-6 to TRBJ1-3; D uncertain. V lost 3 bases, J lost 4 bases, and 13 bases lay in between. CDR3 length: 15 amino acids. CDR1 is MNHNY and CDR2 is SVGAGI in the germline V gene (reference sequence). The CDR3 loop reads CASSYGSLIGNTIYF. The CDR3 coding sequence is TGTGCCAGCAGTTATGGCTCCTTGATAGGAAACACCATATATTTT.

The chain couples TRBV7-2 to TRBJ1-4; no clear D gene. The germline V and J ends were trimmed by 5 bases and 8 bases, with 15 bases remaining between them. From germline, CDR1 is SGHTA and CDR2 FQGNSA. This CDR3 has 14 amino acids. Written as DNA, the CDR3 is TGTGCCAGCAGCAAGCAATTCGCGGAGGAAAAACTGTTTTTT. This translates into CASSKQFAEEKLFF.

This chain links TRBV6-5 with TRBJ1-3; perhaps TRBD1 as D (6 bases). The V end lost 8 bases, the J end lost 0 bases, and 8 bases lay between the germline ends. Germline CDR1 reads MNHEY; CDR2 reads SVGAGI. This CDR3 is built from 13 residues. The CDR3 region has the DNA TGTGCCAGCTCAGGGGTCTCTGGAAACACCATATATTTT. Translating it yields CASSGVSGNTIYF.

The V and J genes are TRBV27 and TRBJ2-7, with 10 bases that match TRBD1. J lost 3 bases, V lost 4 bases, and 6 bases had no gene match. CDR1 MNHEY and CDR2 SMNVEV come from the germline V gene (reference sequence). CDR3 size: 15 residues. The CDR3 DNA is TGTGCCAGCAGTTCGCCGGGACAGGGGAACTACGAGCAGTACTTC. Its translation is CASSSPGQGNYEQYF.

This chain links TRBV5-8 with TRBJ1-5; possible D gene TRBD1, 5 bases. V gave up 6 bases and J gave up 0 bases, with 16 bases separating them. CDR3 length equals 16 residues. CDR1 is SGHTS, CDR2 YDEGEE, per germline. CDR3 protein: CASNDVWQGSNQPQHF. DNA of the CDR3: TGTGCCAGCAACGATGTATGGCAGGGTAGCAATCAGCCCCAGCATTTT.

V usage is TRBV10-3 and J usage is TRBJ2-3, with D uncertain. The CDR3 runs to 12 residues. Germline V gene sequence: CDR1 ENHRY, CDR2 SYGVKD. The ends were cut back, 0 bases at V and 14 bases at J, with 12 bases in the middle. This chain's CDR3 is CAISESTPIRYF. CDR3 nucleotide sequence: TGTGCCATCAGTGAGTCTACCCCTATAAGGTATTTT.

The chain employs TRBV2 and TRBJ2-1; 10 bases map to TRBD2. This CDR3 has 18 amino acids. Germline values: CDR1 SNHLY, CDR2 FYNNEI. Trimming cost V 7 bases and J 4 bases; bases outside gene matches: 16. This chain's CDR3 is CASIGRTSGEGPYNEQFF. The CDR3 bases are TGTGCCAGCATTGGGCGGACTAGCGGAGAGGGGCCTTACAATGAGCAGTTCTTC.

V and J are TRBV4-2 and TRBJ2-2; D gene ambiguous. Germline values: CDR1 LGHNA, CDR2 YNFKEQ. The CDR3 totals 14 residues. V was pared by 4 bases and J by 5 bases, with 11 bases between. The CDR3 coding sequence is TGTGCCAGCAGCCCGGTGTCACCAACCGGGGAGCTGTTTTTT. Residues: CASSPVSPTGELFF.

The chain joins TRBV5-4 to TRBJ2-1; TRBD2 is a possible D gene (6 bases). Germline V CDR1 and CDR2: SGHNT, YYREEE (reference sequence). V was cut by 0 bases and J by 10 bases, with 8 bases left in between. The CDR3 sequence is 12 residues long. CDR3: CASSLVAGEQFF. The DNA for the CDR3 is TGTGCCAGCAGCTTGGTTGCGGGAGAGCAGTTCTTC.

The V call is TRBV28, the J call TRBJ2-1, with 8 bases lining up with TRBD2. The CDR3 is made up of 15 amino acids. V was clipped by 4 bases and J by 6 bases; unmatched bases: 8. Germline V gene data show CDR1 as MDHEN and CDR2 as SYDVKM. CDR3 coding DNA: TGTGCCAGCAGTTCCCTTATCGGGAGGGCCAATGAGCAGTTCTTC. Amino acid sequence: CASSSLIGRANEQFF.

The rearrangement joins TRBV29-1 to TRBJ1-4; 7 bases are shared with TRBD1. The CDR3 is made up of 15 amino acids. CDR1 SQVTM and CDR2 ANQGSEA come from the germline V gene. Trimming at V came to 7 bases and at J to 3 bases, leaving 11 bases not matched to a gene. The CDR3 loop is CSARDSSTSNEKLFF. CDR3 DNA sequence: TGCAGCGCGCGGGACAGTTCCACTTCTAATGAAAAACTGTTTTTT.

This sequence joins TRBV28 and TRBJ2-2; TRBD1 agrees at 10 bases. Germline V lookup: CDR1 MDHEN, CDR2 SYDVKM. The V gene end was trimmed by 5 bases and the J gene end by 6 bases; junction bases not matched to a gene: 6. This CDR3 spans 15 amino acids. CDR3: CASSPGQGRAGELFF. CDR3 bases: TGTGCCAGCAGTCCGGGACAGGGGCGGGCCGGGGAGCTGTTTTTT. Filled out from reference TRBV28 and TRBJ2-2, the complete variable domain reads DVKVTQSSRYLVKRTGEKVFLECVQDMDHENMFWYRQDPGLGLRLIYFSYDVKMKEKGDIPEGYSVSREKKERFSLILESASTNQTSMYLCASSPGQGRAGELFFGEGSRLTVL.

The chain couples TRBV3-1 (or the pseudogene TRBV3-2) to TRBJ1-6; 7 bases are shared with TRBD1. V lost 7 bases and J lost 9; bases outside the gene matches: 6. This CDR3 has 13 amino acids. The germline CDR1 and CDR2 sequences are LGHDT and YNNKEL (reference sequence). CDR3 residues: CASKFSGGSPLHF. Written as DNA, the CDR3 is TGTGCCAGCAAGTTTTCAGGGGGTTCACCCCTCCACTTT.